This TCR beta chain is from a study of CD8+ T cells in alopecia areata. In alopecia areata patients, both lesional scalp punch biopsies and peripheral blood were collected. In each case, RNA was isolated and then reverse transcribed into cDNA as the sequencing template. Assay used: immunoSEQ multiplex PCR; TCRdb lists only in-frame clones, some missing. The sample lists 150,000 to 190,000 clones, around 55% seen once, with 19% in the top ten. CDR3 length: 15 amino acids. J was trimmed by 8 bases and V by 6 bases; bases with no gene match: 11. CDR1 MNHEY and CDR2 SMNVEV come from the germline V gene (reference sequence).

This receptor was obtained from a human donor with alopecia areata. Sequenced here: CD8+ T cells sorted from blood, sampled at week 0. The chain couples TRBV27 to TRBJ2-1; 9 bases fit TRBD1. CDR3 protein: CASSSPGQGFHEQFF. The CDR3 DNA follows: TGTGCCAGCAGCTCACCGGGACAGGGATTTCATGAGCAGTTCTTC.